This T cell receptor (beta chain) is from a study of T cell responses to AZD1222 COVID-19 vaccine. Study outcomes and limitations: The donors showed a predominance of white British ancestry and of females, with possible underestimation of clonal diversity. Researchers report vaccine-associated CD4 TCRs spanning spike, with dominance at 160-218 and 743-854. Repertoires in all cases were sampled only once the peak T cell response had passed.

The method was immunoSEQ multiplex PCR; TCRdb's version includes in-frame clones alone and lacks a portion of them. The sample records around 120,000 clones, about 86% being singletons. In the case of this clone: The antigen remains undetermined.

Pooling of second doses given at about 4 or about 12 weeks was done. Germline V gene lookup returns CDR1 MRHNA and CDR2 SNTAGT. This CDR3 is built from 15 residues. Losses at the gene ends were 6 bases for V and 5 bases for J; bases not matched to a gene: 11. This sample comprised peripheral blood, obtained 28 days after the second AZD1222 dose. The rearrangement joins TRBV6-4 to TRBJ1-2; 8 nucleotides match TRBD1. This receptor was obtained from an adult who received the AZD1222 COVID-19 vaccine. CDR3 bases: TGTGCCAGCAGGGAGACAGGGGAGTCGGGTTATGGCTACACCTTC. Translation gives CASRETGESGYGYTF.